This T cell receptor (beta chain) emerged from a study of beta chain features in type 1 diabetes. About the research overall: Patients shared similar age, gender and cell yields with healthy donors. Study-wide points: TCRB CDR3s were moderately but significantly shorter in Type 1 diabetes patients in all four CD4+ subsets. Reduced insertions and increased deletions marked VDJ junctions in type 1 diabetes patients. Among patients, naive, central memory and Treg TCRB repertoires appeared more similar than among healthy donors.

This clone was observed a handful of times. What it binds is not known. Markers CD45RO/CCR7/CD25/CD127/CD95/CD27 served to sort CD4+ naive, central memory, regulatory and stem cell-like memory cells. Expressed TCRB transcripts got sequenced, as all isolated RNA was reverse transcribed. TCRdb's table, derived via immunoSEQ multiplex PCR, lists solely in-frame clones and lacks some. The data hold 600,000 to 750,000 clones, with about an eighth observed a single time. CDR1 LGHNA and CDR2 YSLEER come from the germline V gene. The V gene lost 2 bases and the J gene lost 4 bases, with 20 bases spanning the gap. The CDR3 runs 17 residues.

The clonotype comes from a man aged 30 to 45 with type 1 diabetes. The sample taken for sequencing was naive CD4+ T cells from blood. The chain carries TRBV4-3 and TRBJ1-2; no definite D call. Written as DNA, the CDR3 is TGCGCCAGCAGCCAAAGCCCCCTTGTTGGGGTGGGCTATGGCTACACCTTC. Residues: CASSQSPLVGVGYGYTF.